Below, one TCR beta chain is given with its context. V was shortened by 3 bases and J by 6 bases, with 11 bases between the two germline ends. This CDR3 has 13 amino acids. From germline, CDR1 is LNHDA and CDR2 SQIVND (reference sequence). The data were obtained in a study of blood T cell repertoires in COVID-19. Study at large: From the United States, Italy and Spain came samples of acute and convalescent COVID-19.

Original methodology: Reference gene primers were amplified, and this amplification served to estimate nucleated cell counts. Generated by immunoSEQ multiplex PCR, the TCRdb table keeps only in-frame clones and is missing some. V and J calls and clone size are those listed in that table; D and trimming were worked out from the DNA. The table records hundreds of thousands of clones, over 80% of them present only once. Sequences were obtained from peripheral blood. This clonotype was sampled from a woman in her seventies with active or convalescent COVID-19. The chain uses TRBV19 and TRBJ1-2; D remains unclear. DNA for the CDR3: TGTGCCAGTAGTATGAAGCGGGCCGATGGCTACACCTTC. As protein: CASSMKRADGYTF.